This T cell receptor beta chain was recorded in a study of blood T cell repertoires in COVID-19. Overall study context: COVID-19 samples from acute and convalescent phases originated in the United States, Italy and Spain.

J was trimmed by 5 bases and V by 4 bases; bases with no gene match: 6. This CDR3 is built from 15 residues. Germline V gene lookup returns CDR1 MGHRA and CDR2 YSYEKL. Methods used by the authors: Estimates of nucleated cell counts were drawn from the amplification of reference gene primers. The table came from immunoSEQ multiplex PCR; TCRdb's copy has only in-frame clones and leaves some out. D and trimming come from the DNA, and the V and J calls and clone size come from that table. The sample carries some 14,000 clones, roughly 75% recorded once. This TCR derives from a boy between 2 and 10 years old with active or convalescent COVID-19. The rearrangement uses TRBV4-1 and TRBJ2-7; 12 bases align to TRBD1. Sequencing input: peripheral blood. The CDR3 bases are TGCGCCAGCAGCCTCCAGGGACAGGGGGCCCACGAGCAGTACTTC. It encodes CASSLQGQGAHEQYF.